These T cell receptor beta chains were read from a single sample in a study of vaccination and CD4 T cells after COVID-19. One entry per CDR3 protein, called by TCRdb with MiXCR from the PCR reads. The table lists about 29,000 distinct CDR3 sequences, roughly 50% of them singletons. The sequences come from CD4+ T cells from blood, collected about 7 months after SARS-CoV-2 vaccination. These receptors all come from a human donor who had recovered from COVID-19. Each CDR3 is given with its conserved first and last residue. Each record gives: V gene, D gene, clone size, J gene, CDR3 protein, CDR3 DNA. D genes are given only for firm matches. The listing skips clone size in some rows; elsewhere it reads once, few, many or a size class.

v_gene: TRBV7-9; d_gene: TRBD2; abundance: few; j_gene: TRBJ2-7; CDR3aa: CASSLGLAGELFEQYF; CDR3nt: TGTGCCAGCAGCCTAGGACTAGCGGGAGAGCTTTTCGAGCAGTACTTC
v_gene: TRBV7-9; d_gene: TRBD2; abundance: .; j_gene: TRBJ2-7; CDR3aa: CASSGTRTGTSETYEQYF; CDR3nt: TGTGCCAGCAGCGGGACGCGGACCGGGACTAGCGAGACCTACGAGCAGTACTTC
v_gene: TRBV27; d_gene: .; abundance: few; j_gene: TRBJ2-7; CDR3aa: CASSPAGSMVYEQYF; CDR3nt: TGTGCCAGCAGTCCCGCGGGTAGTATGGTCTACGAGCAGTACTTC
v_gene: TRBV5-4; d_gene: .; abundance: once; j_gene: TRBJ2-7; CDR3aa: CASSLEPNSPEQYF; CDR3nt: TGTGCCAGCAGCTTGGAGCCTAATAGTCCCGAGCAGTACTTC
v_gene: TRBV6-1; d_gene: .; abundance: few; j_gene: TRBJ1-2; CDR3aa: CASSAAPPFYGYTF; CDR3nt: TGTGCCAGCAGTGCCGCCCCACCTTTCTATGGCTACACCTTC
v_gene: TRBV28; d_gene: TRBD2; abundance: few; j_gene: TRBJ2-7; CDR3aa: CASSLMRLADYEQYF; CDR3nt: TGTGCCAGCAGTTTAATGCGACTAGCGGATTACGAGCAGTACTTC
v_gene: TRBV6-6; d_gene: .; abundance: .; j_gene: TRBJ1-2; CDR3aa: CASRRPSPKGGINYGYTF; CDR3nt: TGTGCCAGCAGAAGACCTTCCCCTAAAGGCGGGATTAACTATGGCTACACCTTC
v_gene: TRBV20-1; d_gene: .; abundance: few; j_gene: TRBJ2-7; CDR3aa: CSARAGDRSSVEQYF; CDR3nt: TGCAGTGCTAGAGCCGGCGACAGGTCCAGTGTAGAGCAGTACTTC
v_gene: TRBV6-4; d_gene: TRBD1; abundance: .; j_gene: TRBJ2-1; CDR3aa: CASSDGAGQGHNEQFF; CDR3nt: TGTGCCAGCAGTGACGGCGCGGGACAGGGTCACAATGAGCAGTTCTTC
v_gene: TRBV20-1; d_gene: TRBD1; abundance: .; j_gene: TRBJ2-7; CDR3aa: CSAKGDRGTEQYF; CDR3nt: TGCAGTGCAAAAGGGGACAGGGGGACCGAGCAGTACTTC
v_gene: TRBV28; d_gene: TRBD1; abundance: once; j_gene: TRBJ1-5; CDR3aa: CASSRGTGGYQPQHF; CDR3nt: TGTGCCAGCAGTAGAGGGACAGGGGGGTATCAGCCCCAGCATTTT
v_gene: TRBV4-2; d_gene: .; abundance: .; j_gene: TRBJ2-7; CDR3aa: CASSQDTGRSGEQYF; CDR3nt: TGTGCCAGCAGCCAAGATACGGGGAGATCAGGCGAGCAGTACTTC
v_gene: TRBV7-2; d_gene: TRBD1; abundance: .; j_gene: TRBJ2-1; CDR3aa: CASSVQGWNEQFF; CDR3nt: TGTGCCAGCAGCGTACAGGGGTGGAATGAGCAGTTCTTC
v_gene: TRBV18; d_gene: .; abundance: .; j_gene: TRBJ1-2; CDR3aa: CASSPPTRVRYTF; CDR3nt: TGTGCCAGCTCACCACCGACAAGAGTGCGCTACACCTTC
v_gene: TRBV6-5; d_gene: .; abundance: few; j_gene: TRBJ2-7; CDR3aa: CASSYIRVDEQYF; CDR3nt: TGTGCCAGCAGTTACATCAGGGTGGACGAGCAGTACTTC
v_gene: TRBV6-4; d_gene: .; abundance: .; j_gene: TRBJ2-5; CDR3aa: CASRAGSRETQYF; CDR3nt: TGTGCCAGCAGAGCAGGAAGTCGAGAGACCCAGTACTTC
v_gene: TRBV27; d_gene: .; abundance: .; j_gene: TRBJ2-2; CDR3aa: CASSFMGTGELFF; CDR3nt: TGTGCCAGCAGTTTTATGGGTACCGGGGAGCTGTTTTTT
v_gene: TRBV2; d_gene: .; abundance: few; j_gene: TRBJ2-7; CDR3aa: CASNPPGGLYEQYF; CDR3nt: TGTGCCAGCAACCCCCCTGGAGGGTTATACGAGCAGTACTTC
v_gene: TRBV6-5; d_gene: .; abundance: few; j_gene: TRBJ2-5; CDR3aa: CASSSGHLQETQYF; CDR3nt: TGTGCCAGCAGTTCGGGACATCTACAAGAGACCCAGTACTTC
v_gene: TRBV19; d_gene: .; abundance: .; j_gene: TRBJ2-7; CDR3aa: CASSIGWGNSYEQYF; CDR3nt: TGTGCCAGTAGTATCGGGTGGGGGAACTCCTACGAGCAGTACTTC
v_gene: TRBV20-1; d_gene: TRBD1; abundance: few; j_gene: TRBJ1-2; CDR3aa: CSARDRRQGRNGYTF; CDR3nt: TGCAGTGCTAGAGATCGACGACAGGGTCGGAATGGCTACACCTTC
v_gene: TRBV2; d_gene: .; abundance: .; j_gene: TRBJ2-3; CDR3aa: CASRPGLGTDTQYF; CDR3nt: TGTGCCAGCAGACCAGGACTCGGCACAGATACGCAGTATTTT
v_gene: TRBV28; d_gene: .; abundance: .; j_gene: TRBJ2-5; CDR3aa: CASSFYHRGIQETQYF; CDR3nt: TGTGCCAGCAGTTTCTATCATAGAGGGATACAAGAGACCCAGTACTTC
v_gene: TRBV15; d_gene: TRBD2; abundance: few; j_gene: TRBJ2-3; CDR3aa: CATRRREDSTDTQYF; CDR3nt: TGTGCCACCAGAAGGCGGGAGGATAGCACAGATACGCAGTATTTT
v_gene: TRBV20-1; d_gene: .; abundance: few; j_gene: TRBJ2-7; CDR3aa: CSARETSPYEQYF; CDR3nt: TGCAGTGCTAGAGAGACTAGTCCCTACGAGCAGTACTTC
v_gene: TRBV6-1; d_gene: .; abundance: .; j_gene: TRBJ2-4; CDR3aa: CASSPFRRGSFNF; CDR3nt: TGTGCCAGCAGTCCTTTCAGACGGGGGAGCTTTAACTTC
v_gene: TRBV7-7; d_gene: .; abundance: few; j_gene: TRBJ2-5; CDR3aa: CASSIRKGETQYF; CDR3nt: TGTGCTAGCAGCATCCGTAAAGGGGAGACCCAGTACTTC
v_gene: TRBV6-1; d_gene: .; abundance: .; j_gene: TRBJ1-6; CDR3aa: CASSVPRAEAYNSPLHF; CDR3nt: TGTGCCAGCAGTGTACCCAGGGCGGAGGCTTATAATTCACCCCTCCACTTT
v_gene: TRBV6-1; d_gene: .; abundance: few; j_gene: TRBJ2-7; CDR3aa: CASNPSLGILGEQYF; CDR3nt: TGTGCCAGCAACCCGAGCTTGGGAATCTTAGGGGAGCAGTACTTC
v_gene: TRBV5-1; d_gene: TRBD1; abundance: .; j_gene: TRBJ1-1; CDR3aa: CASSSLGQGQSEAFF; CDR3nt: TGCGCCAGCAGCTCCCTAGGACAGGGTCAATCTGAAGCTTTCTTT
v_gene: TRBV7-2; d_gene: TRBD1; abundance: .; j_gene: TRBJ2-7; CDR3aa: CASSGGRTGGLYEQYF; CDR3nt: TGTGCCAGCAGCGGCGGACGGACAGGGGGCCTTTACGAGCAGTACTTC
v_gene: TRBV5-4; d_gene: .; abundance: .; j_gene: TRBJ2-7; CDR3aa: CASSLTPFYEQYF; CDR3nt: TGTGCCAGCAGCTTGACGCCCTTTTACGAGCAGTACTTC
v_gene: TRBV6-1; d_gene: TRBD1; abundance: few; j_gene: TRBJ2-3; CDR3aa: CATGEGQGADTQYF; CDR3nt: TGTGCCACCGGGGAGGGACAGGGGGCAGATACGCAGTATTTT
v_gene: TRBV7-9; d_gene: TRBD2; abundance: few; j_gene: TRBJ2-5; CDR3aa: CASSLGSGGETQYF; CDR3nt: TGTGCCAGCAGCCTAGGGAGCGGGGGAGAGACCCAGTACTTC
v_gene: TRBV2; d_gene: .; abundance: few; j_gene: TRBJ2-3; CDR3aa: CASSEERDTQYF; CDR3nt: TGTGCCAGCAGTGAGGAACGGGATACGCAGTATTTT
v_gene: TRBV7-8; d_gene: .; abundance: .; j_gene: TRBJ1-1; CDR3aa: CASSTGSYGRDTEAFF; CDR3nt: TGTGCCAGCAGCACTGGGAGCTATGGTCGGGACACTGAAGCTTTCTTT
v_gene: TRBV7-9; d_gene: TRBD2; abundance: .; j_gene: TRBJ2-7; CDR3aa: CASSPGLAVGYEQYF; CDR3nt: TGTGCCAGCAGTCCCGGACTAGCGGTAGGATACGAGCAGTACTTC
v_gene: TRBV20-1; d_gene: .; abundance: once; j_gene: TRBJ1-1; CDR3aa: CSARGDPRNTEAFF; CDR3nt: TGCAGTGCTAGAGGTGACCCTCGGAACACTGAAGCTTTCTTT
v_gene: TRBV10-1; d_gene: TRBD1; abundance: few; j_gene: TRBJ2-7; CDR3aa: CASSWTGSYEQYF; CDR3nt: TGCGCCAGCAGTTGGACAGGGAGCTACGAGCAGTACTTC
v_gene: TRBV20-1; d_gene: TRBD1; abundance: .; j_gene: TRBJ1-2; CDR3aa: CSASSQGALGYTF; CDR3nt: TGCAGTGCTTCCTCTCAGGGGGCCCTCGGCTACACCTTC
v_gene: TRBV6-1; d_gene: .; abundance: .; j_gene: TRBJ2-5; CDR3aa: CASSPQQGIQETQYF; CDR3nt: TGTGCCAGCAGTCCACAGCAGGGTATCCAAGAGACCCAGTACTTC
v_gene: TRBV7-9; d_gene: TRBD1; abundance: .; j_gene: TRBJ2-2; CDR3aa: CASSPGQGAFGELFF; CDR3nt: TGTGCCAGCAGCCCGGGACAGGGGGCGTTCGGGGAGCTGTTTTTT
v_gene: TRBV28; d_gene: TRBD2; abundance: few; j_gene: TRBJ2-5; CDR3aa: CASSQTSGRRETQYF; CDR3nt: TGTGCCAGCAGTCAGACTAGCGGGAGGAGGGAGACCCAGTACTTC
v_gene: TRBV20-1; d_gene: TRBD2; abundance: .; j_gene: TRBJ2-1; CDR3aa: CSARAASGRKNEQFF; CDR3nt: TGCAGTGCTAGAGCGGCTAGCGGGAGGAAGAATGAGCAGTTCTTC
v_gene: TRBV15; d_gene: TRBD2; abundance: few; j_gene: TRBJ2-5; CDR3aa: CATSRGWSGTQETQYF; CDR3nt: TGTGCCACCAGCAGGGGTTGGAGCGGGACCCAAGAGACCCAGTACTTC
v_gene: TRBV28; d_gene: .; abundance: .; j_gene: TRBJ2-1; CDR3aa: CASSSAGADEQFF; CDR3nt: TGTGCCAGCAGTTCCGCAGGGGCAGATGAGCAGTTCTTC
v_gene: TRBV15; d_gene: TRBD1; abundance: few; j_gene: TRBJ2-7; CDR3aa: CATSRGGTGGHEQYF; CDR3nt: TGTGCCACCAGCCGGGGGGGGACAGGGGGCCACGAGCAGTACTTC
v_gene: TRBV20-1; d_gene: .; abundance: .; j_gene: TRBJ2-7; CDR3aa: CSARDGVTPESHYEQYF; CDR3nt: TGCAGTGCTAGAGATGGGGTGACCCCCGAAAGTCACTACGAGCAGTACTTC
v_gene: TRBV28; d_gene: .; abundance: .; j_gene: TRBJ2-5; CDR3aa: CASGRVAANQETQYF; CDR3nt: TGTGCCAGCGGGCGCGTAGCGGCTAACCAAGAGACCCAGTACTTC
v_gene: TRBV19; d_gene: .; abundance: .; j_gene: TRBJ2-5; CDR3aa: CASSKGETQYF; CDR3nt: TGTGCCAGTAGTAAGGGGGAGACCCAGTACTTC
v_gene: TRBV2; d_gene: .; abundance: .; j_gene: TRBJ2-1; CDR3aa: CASSEAAIVEKPYSYNEQFF; CDR3nt: TGTGCCAGCAGTGAAGCGGCCATCGTCGAAAAGCCCTACTCCTACAATGAGCAGTTCTTC
v_gene: TRBV27; d_gene: TRBD2; abundance: .; j_gene: TRBJ2-3; CDR3aa: CASSYLAGVRQGTDTQYF; CDR3nt: TGTGCCAGCAGTTATCTAGCGGGAGTTCGACAGGGCACAGATACGCAGTATTTT
v_gene: TRBV6-1; d_gene: .; abundance: .; j_gene: TRBJ2-5; CDR3aa: CASRARSGETQYF; CDR3nt: TGTGCCAGCAGGGCGAGAAGCGGGGAGACCCAGTACTTC